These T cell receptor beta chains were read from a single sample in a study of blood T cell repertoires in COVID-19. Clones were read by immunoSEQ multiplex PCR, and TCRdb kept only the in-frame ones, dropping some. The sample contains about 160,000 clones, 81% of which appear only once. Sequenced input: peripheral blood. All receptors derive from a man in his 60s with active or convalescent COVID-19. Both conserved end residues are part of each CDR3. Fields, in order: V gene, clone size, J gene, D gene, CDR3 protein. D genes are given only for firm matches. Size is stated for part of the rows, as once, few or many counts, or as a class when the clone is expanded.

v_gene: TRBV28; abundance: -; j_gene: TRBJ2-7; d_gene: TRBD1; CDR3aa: CASSAPGQGSYEQYF
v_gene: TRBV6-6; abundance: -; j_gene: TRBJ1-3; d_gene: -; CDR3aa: CASSSQGNTIYF
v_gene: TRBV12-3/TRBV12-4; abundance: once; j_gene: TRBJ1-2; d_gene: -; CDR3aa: CASSATPNYGYTF
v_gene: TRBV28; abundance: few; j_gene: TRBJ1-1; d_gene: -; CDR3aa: CASSLAFMNTEAFF
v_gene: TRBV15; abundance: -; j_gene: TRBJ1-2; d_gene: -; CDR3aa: CATSEEAFGEYYGYTF
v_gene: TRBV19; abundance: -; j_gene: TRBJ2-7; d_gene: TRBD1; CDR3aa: CASSPTGQGLTYEQYF
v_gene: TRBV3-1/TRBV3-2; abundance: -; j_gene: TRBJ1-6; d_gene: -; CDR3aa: CASSQFGSYNSPLHF
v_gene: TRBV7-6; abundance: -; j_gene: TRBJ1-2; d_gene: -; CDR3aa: CASSKSRGEVHTF
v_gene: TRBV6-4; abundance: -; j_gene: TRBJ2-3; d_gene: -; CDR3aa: CASSAGGSTDTQYF
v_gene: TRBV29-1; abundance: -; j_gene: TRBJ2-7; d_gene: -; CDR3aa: CSVGTLRGGEQYF
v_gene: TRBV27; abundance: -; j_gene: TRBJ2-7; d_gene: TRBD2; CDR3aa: CASSLTSGGFYEQYF
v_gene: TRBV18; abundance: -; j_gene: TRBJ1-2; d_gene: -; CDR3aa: CASSPYRDNRYGYTF
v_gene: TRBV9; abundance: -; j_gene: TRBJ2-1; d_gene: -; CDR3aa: CASSGYGTHYNEQFF
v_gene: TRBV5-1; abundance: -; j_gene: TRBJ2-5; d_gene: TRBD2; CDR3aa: CASSRERGGGETQYF
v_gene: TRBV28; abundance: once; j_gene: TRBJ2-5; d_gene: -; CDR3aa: CASSPPSVETQYF
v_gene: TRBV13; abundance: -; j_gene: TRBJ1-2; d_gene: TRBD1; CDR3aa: CASSLPTGGGGGYTF
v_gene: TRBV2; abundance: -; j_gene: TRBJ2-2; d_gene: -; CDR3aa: CASSERSIRGGSGELFF
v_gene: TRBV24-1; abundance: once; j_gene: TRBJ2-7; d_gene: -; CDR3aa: CATSDLGSRGSSYEQYF
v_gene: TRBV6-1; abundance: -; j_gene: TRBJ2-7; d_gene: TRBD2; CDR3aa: CASSGPLMTSGDYYEQYF
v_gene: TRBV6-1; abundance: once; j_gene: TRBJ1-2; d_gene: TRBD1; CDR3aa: CASSEFDRGPYGYTF
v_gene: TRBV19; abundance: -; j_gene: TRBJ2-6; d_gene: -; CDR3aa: CASTQGPGANVLTF
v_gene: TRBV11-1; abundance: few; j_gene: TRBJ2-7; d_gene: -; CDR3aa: CASSLFSGEQYF
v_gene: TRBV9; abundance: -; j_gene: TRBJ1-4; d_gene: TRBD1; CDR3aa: CASSFDRGANEKLFF
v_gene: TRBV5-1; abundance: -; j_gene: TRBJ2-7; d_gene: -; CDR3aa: CASSRDTSYEQYF
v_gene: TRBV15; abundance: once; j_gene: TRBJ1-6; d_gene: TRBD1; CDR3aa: CATSRHLTGGLSPLHF
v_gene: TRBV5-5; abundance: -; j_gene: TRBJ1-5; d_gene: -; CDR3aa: CASSLSGVNQPQHF
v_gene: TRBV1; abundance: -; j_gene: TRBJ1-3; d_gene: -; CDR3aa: CTSSPDRLRRNTIYF
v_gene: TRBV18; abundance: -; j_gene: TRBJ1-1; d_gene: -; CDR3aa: CASSPLEETNTEAFF
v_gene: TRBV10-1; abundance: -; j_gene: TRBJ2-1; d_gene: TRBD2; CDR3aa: CASSEGTSGRGNEQFF
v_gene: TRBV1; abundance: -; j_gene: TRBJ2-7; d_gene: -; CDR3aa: CTRPSKAGFYEQYF
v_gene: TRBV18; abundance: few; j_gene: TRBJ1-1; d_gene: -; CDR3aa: CASSQGLNTEAFF
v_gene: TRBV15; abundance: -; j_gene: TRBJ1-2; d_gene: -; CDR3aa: CATSRDQRLNEGYTF
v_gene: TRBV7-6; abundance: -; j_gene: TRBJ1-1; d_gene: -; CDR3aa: CASSQAPTGPHTEAFF
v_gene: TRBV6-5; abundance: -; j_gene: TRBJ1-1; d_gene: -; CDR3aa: CASTFGYGNTEAFF
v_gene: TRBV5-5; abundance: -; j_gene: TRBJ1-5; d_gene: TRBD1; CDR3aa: CASSLEGAGGQPQHF
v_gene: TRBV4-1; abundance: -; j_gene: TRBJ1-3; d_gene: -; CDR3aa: CASSQDRSSGNTIYF
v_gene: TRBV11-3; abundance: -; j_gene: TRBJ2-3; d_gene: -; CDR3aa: CASSLDSDTQYF
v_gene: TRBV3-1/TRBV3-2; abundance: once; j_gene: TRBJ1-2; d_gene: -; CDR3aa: CASQGGHYGYTF
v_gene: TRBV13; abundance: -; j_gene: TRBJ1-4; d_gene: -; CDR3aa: CASSSGGVNGEKLFF
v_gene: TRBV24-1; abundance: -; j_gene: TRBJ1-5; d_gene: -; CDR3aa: CATSDLQAQPQHF
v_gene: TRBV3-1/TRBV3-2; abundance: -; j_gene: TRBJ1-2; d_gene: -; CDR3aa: CASSQRGYGYTF
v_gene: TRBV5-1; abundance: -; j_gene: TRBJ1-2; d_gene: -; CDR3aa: CASSLVAGDNGYTF
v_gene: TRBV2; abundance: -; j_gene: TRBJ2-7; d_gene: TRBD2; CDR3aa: CASSELAGGNPFVEQYF
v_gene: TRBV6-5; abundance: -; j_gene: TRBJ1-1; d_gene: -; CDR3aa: CASRRGVEAFF
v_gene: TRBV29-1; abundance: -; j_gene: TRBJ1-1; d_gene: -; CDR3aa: CSAGRGGNTEAFF
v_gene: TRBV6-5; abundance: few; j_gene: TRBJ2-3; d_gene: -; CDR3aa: CASSYSRQADTQYF
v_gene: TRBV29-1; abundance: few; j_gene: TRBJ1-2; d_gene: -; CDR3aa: CSAEDRTPSYGYTF
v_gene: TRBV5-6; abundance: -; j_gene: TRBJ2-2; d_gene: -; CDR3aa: CASSWAGSGELFF
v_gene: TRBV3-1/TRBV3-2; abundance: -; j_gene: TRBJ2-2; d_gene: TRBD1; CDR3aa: CASSQWQGANTGELFF
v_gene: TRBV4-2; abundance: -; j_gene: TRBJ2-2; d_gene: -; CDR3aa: CASRTTVNTGELFF
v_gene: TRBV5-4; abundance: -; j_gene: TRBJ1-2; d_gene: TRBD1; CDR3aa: CASSFQGETGYTF
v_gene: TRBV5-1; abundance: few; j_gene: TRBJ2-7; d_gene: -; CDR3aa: CASSETYEQYF
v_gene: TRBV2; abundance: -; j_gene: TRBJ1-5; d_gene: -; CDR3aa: CASSGRGNQPQHF
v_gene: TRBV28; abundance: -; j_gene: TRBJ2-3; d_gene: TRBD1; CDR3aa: CASSSGQGTDTQYF
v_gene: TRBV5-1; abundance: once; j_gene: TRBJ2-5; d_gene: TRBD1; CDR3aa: CASSITGGSGETQYF
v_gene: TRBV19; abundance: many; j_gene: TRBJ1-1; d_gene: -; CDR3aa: CASSTSVGEEAFF